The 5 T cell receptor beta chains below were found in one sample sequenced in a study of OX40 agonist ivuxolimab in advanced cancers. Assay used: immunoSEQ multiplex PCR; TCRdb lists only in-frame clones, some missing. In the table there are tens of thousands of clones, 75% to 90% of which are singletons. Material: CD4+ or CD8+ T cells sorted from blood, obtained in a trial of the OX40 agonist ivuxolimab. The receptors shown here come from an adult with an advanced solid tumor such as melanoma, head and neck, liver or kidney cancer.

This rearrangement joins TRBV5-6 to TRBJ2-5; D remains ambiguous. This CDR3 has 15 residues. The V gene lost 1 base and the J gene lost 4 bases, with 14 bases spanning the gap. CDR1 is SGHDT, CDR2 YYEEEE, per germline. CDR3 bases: TGTGCCAGCAGCTTGTTAAAAGATTATTCAGAGACCCAGTACTTC. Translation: CASSLLKDYSETQYF.

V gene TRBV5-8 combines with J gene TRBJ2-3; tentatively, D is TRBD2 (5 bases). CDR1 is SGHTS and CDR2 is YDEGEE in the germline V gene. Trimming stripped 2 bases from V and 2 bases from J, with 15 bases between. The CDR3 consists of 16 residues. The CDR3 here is CASSFGGRTSTDTQYF. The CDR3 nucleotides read TGTGCCAGCAGCTTTGGAGGCCGAACCTCCACAGATACGCAGTATTTT.

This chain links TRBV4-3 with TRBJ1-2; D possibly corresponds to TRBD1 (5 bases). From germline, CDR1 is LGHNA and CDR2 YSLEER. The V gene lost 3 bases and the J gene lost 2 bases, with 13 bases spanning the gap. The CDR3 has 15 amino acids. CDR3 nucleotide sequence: TGCGCCAGCAGCCAGCAGACAGCGGCAAACTATGGCTACACCTTC. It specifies CASSQQTAANYGYTF.

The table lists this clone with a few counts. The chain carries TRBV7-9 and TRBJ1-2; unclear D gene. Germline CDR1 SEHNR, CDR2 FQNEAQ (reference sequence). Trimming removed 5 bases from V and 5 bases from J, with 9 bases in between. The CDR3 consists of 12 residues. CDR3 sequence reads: CASSIHEYGYTF. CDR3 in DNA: TGTGCCAGCAGCATACATGAGTATGGCTACACCTTC.

CDR3 DNA: TGTGCCTGGAGCAACAGGGGAGGGGAGCCCCAGCATTTT. Protein: CAWSNRGGEPQHF. This chain connects TRBV30 to TRBJ1-5, with 7 bases aligning to TRBD1. The CDR3 runs 13 residues. Germline lookup yields CDR1 GTSNPN and CDR2 SVGIG (reference sequence). The V segment lost 3 bases and the J segment 8 bases; nucleotides outside the gene matches: 7.